A selection of T cell receptor beta chains follows, all from one sample in a study of OX40 agonist ivuxolimab in advanced cancers. TCRdb's table, derived via immunoSEQ multiplex PCR, lists solely in-frame clones and lacks some. Found here are around 80,000 clones, around 92% of them singletons; the top ten hold about 8%. The sample was CD4+ or CD8+ T cells sorted from blood, taken in a trial of the OX40 agonist ivuxolimab. The receptor source for this set is an adult with an advanced solid tumor such as melanoma, head and neck, liver or kidney cancer. The CDR3 runs from the conserved cysteine through the conserved F or W. The D gene is left open where the match is weak. Size values are once, few and many counts, or a class for expanded clones, and some rows have none.

D gene: TRBD2
V gene: TRBV27
J gene: TRBJ2-3
clone size: -
CDR3 DNA: TGTGCCAGCAGTTTCGGAGGCGGGGGGCAACCTAGCACAGATACGCAGTATTTT
CDR3 protein: CASSFGGGGQPSTDTQYF

D gene: -
V gene: TRBV6-4
J gene: TRBJ1-1
clone size: once
CDR3 DNA: TGTGCCAGCAGTGACGAGACAGCAGAAGCTTTCTTT
CDR3 protein: CASSDETAEAFF

D gene: -
V gene: TRBV7-2
J gene: TRBJ2-1
clone size: -
CDR3 DNA: TGTGCCAGCAGCTCCCCGGGGAGGAGCTCCTACAATGAGCAGTTCTTC
CDR3 protein: CASSSPGRSSYNEQFF

D gene: -
V gene: TRBV7-7
J gene: TRBJ2-7
clone size: -
CDR3 DNA: TGTGCTAGCAGCCCCGGACGGGCCTACGAGCAGTACTTC
CDR3 protein: CASSPGRAYEQYF

D gene: -
V gene: TRBV14
J gene: TRBJ2-7
clone size: once
CDR3 DNA: TGTGCCAGCAGCCAAGAGGTGGGCCAGACTTACGAGCAGTACTTC
CDR3 protein: CASSQEVGQTYEQYF

D gene: -
V gene: TRBV9
J gene: TRBJ2-1
clone size: -
CDR3 DNA: TGTGCCAGCAGCGCGGGACTTCACAATGAGCAGTTCTTC
CDR3 protein: CASSAGLHNEQFF

D gene: -
V gene: TRBV6-5
J gene: TRBJ1-1
clone size: -
CDR3 DNA: TGTGCCAGCAGTTACTCGACTCCCGAAGCTTTCTTT
CDR3 protein: CASSYSTPEAFF

D gene: -
V gene: TRBV2
J gene: TRBJ1-5
clone size: -
CDR3 DNA: TGTGCCAGCAGTGATGGGCAGGGAAGTCAGCCCCAGCATTTT
CDR3 protein: CASSDGQGSQPQHF

D gene: -
V gene: TRBV11-2
J gene: TRBJ1-6
clone size: -
CDR3 DNA: TGTGCCAGCGCCCCCAATCCCGGAAATTCACCCCTCCACTTT
CDR3 protein: CASAPNPGNSPLHF

D gene: TRBD2
V gene: TRBV6-5
J gene: TRBJ2-7
clone size: -
CDR3 DNA: TGTGCCAGCAGTCTAGCGGGACCGTCCTACGAGCAGTACTTC
CDR3 protein: CASSLAGPSYEQYF

D gene: -
V gene: TRBV10-3
J gene: TRBJ2-6
clone size: -
CDR3 DNA: TGTGCCATCAGAGCGATCCGGGGTTCTGGGGCCAACGTCCTGACTTTC
CDR3 protein: CAIRAIRGSGANVLTF

D gene: -
V gene: TRBV6-5
J gene: TRBJ2-7
clone size: -
CDR3 DNA: TGTGCCAGCAGTTACGTCCCACAGGGATCTGGGGAGCAGTACTTC
CDR3 protein: CASSYVPQGSGEQYF

D gene: TRBD2
V gene: TRBV29-1
J gene: TRBJ2-4
clone size: -
CDR3 DNA: TGCAGCGTGGAGGGACTAGCGGGGGGGCGTGCGAACATTCAGTACTTC
CDR3 protein: CSVEGLAGGRANIQYF

D gene: TRBD2
V gene: TRBV5-1
J gene: TRBJ2-5
clone size: few
CDR3 DNA: TGCGCCAGCAGCTTGGATAGCGGGGGCCCGTACCAAGAGACCCAGTACTTC
CDR3 protein: CASSLDSGGPYQETQYF

D gene: -
V gene: TRBV13
J gene: TRBJ1-6
clone size: -
CDR3 DNA: TGTGCCAGCAGCTTAGAAGATCAGGGAAACTCACCCCTCCACTTT
CDR3 protein: CASSLEDQGNSPLHF

D gene: TRBD1
V gene: TRBV14
J gene: TRBJ1-2
clone size: -
CDR3 DNA: TGTGCCAGCAGCCCGGGACAGAGCAATGGCTACACCTTC
CDR3 protein: CASSPGQSNGYTF

D gene: -
V gene: TRBV29-1
J gene: TRBJ2-2
clone size: -
CDR3 DNA: TGCAGCGTGATGCCGGGACCTCGGGCCGGGGAGCTGTTTTTT
CDR3 protein: CSVMPGPRAGELFF

D gene: -
V gene: TRBV5-1
J gene: TRBJ2-1
clone size: -
CDR3 DNA: TGCGCCAGCAGCTTGGAGCCAGGCTACAATGAGCAGTTCTTC
CDR3 protein: CASSLEPGYNEQFF

D gene: -
V gene: TRBV27
J gene: TRBJ1-2
clone size: -
CDR3 DNA: TGTGCCAGCAGCCTCTTCGGGCGGGACTATGGCTACACCTTC
CDR3 protein: CASSLFGRDYGYTF

D gene: -
V gene: TRBV4-1
J gene: TRBJ2-1
clone size: -
CDR3 DNA: TGCGCCAGCAGCCAAGTAGCGACCGTAGGGGGACTCCACAATGAGCAGTTCTTC
CDR3 protein: CASSQVATVGGLHNEQFF

D gene: -
V gene: TRBV9
J gene: TRBJ2-1
clone size: -
CDR3 DNA: TGTGCCAGCAGCGCCCAAAAGCCGCTCGGGACAACTTACAATGAGCAGTTCTTC
CDR3 protein: CASSAQKPLGTTYNEQFF

D gene: -
V gene: TRBV5-1
J gene: TRBJ1-2
clone size: -
CDR3 DNA: TGCGCCAGCAGCCCCCGGACGGCGAAATCTGGATCCTACGGCTACACCTTC
CDR3 protein: CASSPRTAKSGSYGYTF

D gene: -
V gene: TRBV27
J gene: TRBJ2-7
clone size: -
CDR3 DNA: TGTGCCAGCAGTTTATCGGGCCAACTAGAACCGTACTTC
CDR3 protein: CASSLSGQLEPYF

D gene: -
V gene: TRBV5-5
J gene: TRBJ1-2
clone size: -
CDR3 DNA: TGTGCCAGCAGCCATTGGGAGGGCAACAACTATGGCTACACCTTC
CDR3 protein: CASSHWEGNNYGYTF

D gene: -
V gene: TRBV4-1
J gene: TRBJ2-2
clone size: -
CDR3 DNA: TGCGCCAGCAGCCAAGATCGAGTAGTCGACACCGGGGAGCTGTTTTTT
CDR3 protein: CASSQDRVVDTGELFF

D gene: -
V gene: TRBV19
J gene: TRBJ1-4
clone size: -
CDR3 DNA: TGTGCCAGTAGAGAGTCTGGTAATGAAAAACTGTTTTTT
CDR3 protein: CASRESGNEKLFF

D gene: -
V gene: TRBV7-8
J gene: TRBJ2-5
clone size: -
CDR3 DNA: TGTGCCAGCAGCTCACAAGAGACCCAGTACTTC
CDR3 protein: CASSSQETQYF

D gene: -
V gene: TRBV12-5
J gene: TRBJ2-7
clone size: -
CDR3 DNA: TGTGCTAGTGGTTCTTCTGTTTACGAGCAGTACTTC
CDR3 protein: CASGSSVYEQYF

D gene: -
V gene: TRBV7-7
J gene: TRBJ2-3
clone size: once
CDR3 DNA: TGTGCCAGCAGCCGAGATAGTACAGATACGCAGTATTTT
CDR3 protein: CASSRDSTDTQYF

D gene: -
V gene: TRBV9
J gene: TRBJ1-2
clone size: -
CDR3 DNA: TGTGCCAGCAGCCATCATCAGAAGGAACTGACAAACTATGGCTACACCTTC
CDR3 protein: CASSHHQKELTNYGYTF

D gene: TRBD1
V gene: TRBV4-3
J gene: TRBJ2-1
clone size: -
CDR3 DNA: TGCGCCAGCAGCCAAGAGCAGGGGGTTGCCTACAATGAGCAGTTCTTC
CDR3 protein: CASSQEQGVAYNEQFF

D gene: -
V gene: TRBV20-1
J gene: TRBJ2-1
clone size: -
CDR3 DNA: TGCAGTGCTAGAGTTTTCAATGAGCAGTTCTTC
CDR3 protein: CSARVFNEQFF

D gene: -
V gene: TRBV18
J gene: TRBJ1-2
clone size: -
CDR3 DNA: TGTGCCAGCTCACAAGCGGGGGATCTCGTCTATGGCTACACCTTC
CDR3 protein: CASSQAGDLVYGYTF

D gene: TRBD2
V gene: TRBV7-6
J gene: TRBJ2-1
clone size: -
CDR3 DNA: TGTGCCAGCAGCTCGGGGGGGGGATCGAATGAGCAGTTCTTC
CDR3 protein: CASSSGGGSNEQFF

D gene: -
V gene: TRBV11-2
J gene: TRBJ1-1
clone size: -
CDR3 DNA: TGTGCCAGCAGCTTAAACCCCGGACGAATTGAAGCTTTCTTT
CDR3 protein: CASSLNPGRIEAFF

D gene: TRBD2
V gene: TRBV7-3
J gene: TRBJ2-1
clone size: -
CDR3 DNA: TGTGCCAGCAGCTTAGGACTAGCGGGGGGGTACCCTACGAATGAGCAGTTCTTC
CDR3 protein: CASSLGLAGGYPTNEQFF

D gene: -
V gene: TRBV7-9
J gene: TRBJ1-1
clone size: -
CDR3 DNA: TGTGCCAGCAGCCCCCTGGAAAACACTGAAGCTTTCTTT
CDR3 protein: CASSPLENTEAFF

D gene: TRBD2
V gene: TRBV7-9
J gene: TRBJ2-7
clone size: -
CDR3 DNA: TGTGCCAGCAGCGCGGGACTAGCGATGTACGAGCAGTACTTC
CDR3 protein: CASSAGLAMYEQYF

D gene: TRBD1
V gene: TRBV27
J gene: TRBJ2-5
clone size: -
CDR3 DNA: TGTGCCAGTGCTGGACAGGGGAGGGAGACCCAGTACTTC
CDR3 protein: CASAGQGRETQYF

D gene: -
V gene: TRBV15
J gene: TRBJ1-2
clone size: -
CDR3 DNA: TGTGCCACCAGCAGAGATCGAGGACCGATCTATGGCTACACCTTC
CDR3 protein: CATSRDRGPIYGYTF

D gene: TRBD2
V gene: TRBV27
J gene: TRBJ2-1
clone size: -
CDR3 DNA: TGTGCCAGCAGTTTATCCCCGGGACTAGCCGATGAGCAGTTCTTC
CDR3 protein: CASSLSPGLADEQFF

D gene: TRBD1
V gene: TRBV10-3
J gene: TRBJ1-1
clone size: -
CDR3 DNA: TGTGCCATCAGTGAGGACGGACAGGGATGGAGCACTGAAGCTTTCTTT
CDR3 protein: CAISEDGQGWSTEAFF

D gene: -
V gene: TRBV14
J gene: TRBJ2-1
clone size: -
CDR3 DNA: TGTGCCAGCAGCCAAGGGGTAATGGTCGGCGGAAACAATGAGCAGTTCTTC
CDR3 protein: CASSQGVMVGGNNEQFF

D gene: TRBD1
V gene: TRBV7-6
J gene: TRBJ2-7
clone size: -
CDR3 DNA: TGTGCCAGCAGCCCAGGGGGCCTCCTCTACGAGCAGTACTTC
CDR3 protein: CASSPGGLLYEQYF

D gene: TRBD1
V gene: TRBV27
J gene: TRBJ1-1
clone size: -
CDR3 DNA: TGTGCCAGCAGGACAGGGTTAGGGAGCACTGAAGCTTTCTTT
CDR3 protein: CASRTGLGSTEAFF

D gene: -
V gene: TRBV20-1
J gene: TRBJ1-2
clone size: -
CDR3 DNA: TGCAGTGCTTCGGGGGGCTACACCTTC
CDR3 protein: CSASGGYTF

D gene: -
V gene: TRBV5-6
J gene: TRBJ2-1
clone size: -
CDR3 DNA: TGTGCCAGCAGCTTGACCGGGAATGAGCAGTTCTTC
CDR3 protein: CASSLTGNEQFF

D gene: TRBD1
V gene: TRBV29-1
J gene: TRBJ1-2
clone size: -
CDR3 DNA: TGCAGCGTTGAGGGGACAGGGGATTATGGCTACACCTTC
CDR3 protein: CSVEGTGDYGYTF